These 15 T cell receptor beta chains were sequenced from one sample in a study of cytomegalovirus exposure and HLA in healthy donors. PCR was performed using 60 Vbeta and 13 Jbeta primers. Here immunoSEQ multiplex PCR was the method, and the copy in TCRdb shows in-frame clones only, minus some. Here the sample spans about 150,000 clones, roughly 80% being singletons. The source material was PBMCs. These receptors were collected from a male donor in good health and CMV-seronegative.

This rearrangement joins TRBV19 to TRBJ2-6; possibly TRBD1 for D (5 bases). The V gene's germline CDR1 is LNHDA and CDR2 SQIVND (reference sequence). This CDR3 has 15 amino acids. V lost 4 bases and J lost 2, with 9 bases in between. The DNA of the CDR3 is TGTGCCAGTAGTAAAGGGGTAGCTGGGGCCAACGTCCTGACTTTC. As protein: CASSKGVAGANVLTF.

Note on this clone: Other DNA sequences in this specimen translate into the identical CDR3. The CDR3 nucleotides read TGTGCCAGTAGTACGGTTAATAGCAATCAGCCCCAGCATTTT. This encodes CASSTVNSNQPQHF. The chain uses TRBV19 and TRBJ1-5; D is unresolved. Germline-derived CDR1 and CDR2 are LNHDA and SQIVND (reference sequence). CDR3 size: 14 residues. V was shortened by 4 bases and J by 0 bases, with 7 bases between the two germline ends.

In this sample, this clone turned up once. The rearrangement links TRBV15 to TRBJ1-5; 7 bases are shared with TRBD1. Germline lookup yields CDR1 LNHNV and CDR2 YYDKDF (reference sequence). The CDR3 has 15 residues. After removal of 6 bases from V and 1 base from J, the junction contained 6 bases not matched to a gene. CDR3 nucleotide sequence: TGTGCCACCAGTCCAGGGGGTTTCAGCAATCAGCCCCAGCATTTT. Protein product: CATSPGGFSNQPQHF.

CDR3 protein: CAWSVRLAGGGEQFF. CDR3 in DNA: TGTGCCTGGAGTGTACGACTAGCGGGGGGTGGGGAGCAGTTCTTC. The rearrangement links TRBV30 to TRBJ2-1; TRBD2 matches 13 bases. In germline, CDR1 is GTSNPN, CDR2 SVGIG (reference sequence). The CDR3 is 15 residues long. V lost 0 bases and J lost 10; bases outside the gene matches: 6.

The chain is built from TRBV5-1 and TRBJ2-7; D is perhaps TRBD2 (5 bases). This CDR3 is built from 16 residues. Trimming shortened V by 4 bases and J by 2 bases, and 19 bases separated the two germline ends. Germline V CDR1 and CDR2: SGHRS, YFSETQ. The chain's CDR3 is CASSPDRNQAAYEQYF. The CDR3 nucleotides read TGCGCCAGCAGCCCCGACCGAAACCAAGCGGCCTACGAGCAGTACTTC.

J is TRBJ1-1 and V is TRBV10-3; no reliable D call. Germline values: CDR1 ENHRY, CDR2 SYGVKD. CDR3 size: 14 residues. Trimming removed 6 bases at V and 2 bases at J, with 13 bases between. The DNA of the CDR3 is TGTGCCATCAGAGGAGATCGCCTAAACACTGAAGCTTTCTTT. Amino acids: CAIRGDRLNTEAFF.

This clone was picked up a small number of times. The chain links TRBV30 to TRBJ1-6; TRBD1 aligns across 7 bases. Germline-derived CDR1 and CDR2 are GTSNPN and SVGIG (reference sequence). The CDR3 is 14 amino acids. After removal of 5 bases from V and 9 bases from J, the junction contained 10 bases not matched to a gene. For the CDR3, the DNA is TGTGCCTGGGATGAGACAGGGAGGAGTTCACCCCTCCACTTT. Protein: CAWDETGRSSPLHF.

V usage is TRBV6-1 and J usage is TRBJ1-6; maybe TRBD1 (6 bases). The CDR3 extends over 15 amino acids. The V end lost 10 bases, the J end lost 9 bases, and 22 bases lay between the germline ends. In germline, CDR1 is MNHNS, CDR2 SASEGT. The CDR3 DNA reads TGTGCCACCGGGGGGGGCCCCAGGGCAGGTTCACCCCTCCACTTT. This gives the protein CATGGGPRAGSPLHF.

The chain carries TRBV10-3 and TRBJ2-2, with 10 bases matching TRBD1. The CDR3 loop spans 14 amino acids. CDR1 is ENHRY and CDR2 is SYGVKD in the germline V gene. Trimming at V came to 6 bases and at J to 4 bases, leaving 2 bases not matched to a gene. The CDR3 protein is CAIRGTGATGELFF. CDR3 nucleotides: TGTGCCATCAGGGGGACAGGGGCCACCGGGGAGCTGTTTTTT.

The table lists this clone with a few counts. The DNA for the CDR3 is TGTGCCAGCAGCCTACGACAGATACGCACAGATACGCAGTATTTT. Translated, it gives CASSLRQIRTDTQYF. The chain has TRBV11-2 and TRBJ2-3, with D possibly TRBD1 on 5 matching bases. Germline CDR1 is SGHAT and CDR2 is FQNNGV. CDR3 length: 15 amino acids. Trimming took 5 bases from V and 1 from J, leaving 13 bases between them.

J is TRBJ1-2 and V is TRBV30, with no clear D. The V and J ends lost 0 bases and 7 bases respectively, with 18 bases between them. CDR3 size: 15 residues. Germline CDR1 reads GTSNPN; CDR2 reads SVGIG (reference sequence). CDR3 bases: TGTGCCTGGAGTGTCCGGAGGAGTTCCCTATCTGGCTACACCTTC. Translating it yields CAWSVRRSSLSGYTF.

V gene TRBV30 combines with J gene TRBJ1-5, with D maybe TRBD1 (5 bases). CDR1 is GTSNPN and CDR2 is SVGIG in the germline V gene (reference sequence). The V end was cut by 3 bases, the J end by 0 bases, with 12 bases between. The CDR3 contains 15 residues. The CDR3 loop is CAWRYAQGSNQPQHF. The CDR3 DNA reads TGTGCCTGGAGATATGCCCAGGGTAGCAATCAGCCCCAGCATTTT.

This chain connects TRBV4-1 to TRBJ2-5; weak D call: TRBD2 (6 bases). Trimming pared 3 bases from V and 5 bases from J, leaving 16 bases between. Germline CDR1 reads MGHRA; CDR2 reads YSYEKL. The CDR3 sequence is 15 residues long. CDR3 nucleotides: TGCGCCAGCAGCCAGGGCCCGACTAGAGAGGAGACCCAGTACTTC. This gives the protein CASSQGPTREETQYF.

CDR3 amino acids: CASSAGEGNIQYF. CDR3 DNA: TGTGCCAGCAGCGCGGGGGAAGGAAACATTCAGTACTTC. The rearrangement uses TRBV9 and TRBJ2-4; the D gene is possibly TRBD2 (6 bases). The CDR3 covers 13 residues. Germline-derived CDR1 and CDR2 are SGDLS and YYNGEE. Deletions cut 3 bases from V and 6 bases from J, with 10 bases between.

V gene TRBV29-1 combines with J gene TRBJ1-2; 8 bases align to TRBD1. Germline CDR1 SQVTM, CDR2 ANQGSEA. The CDR3 consists of 11 residues. Germline trimming cut 7 bases from V and 12 bases from J; bases unmatched to any gene: 10. The CDR3, as DNA: TGCAGCGGGGGACAGGACCCTCTTAACACCTTC. It is translated as CSGGQDPLNTF.